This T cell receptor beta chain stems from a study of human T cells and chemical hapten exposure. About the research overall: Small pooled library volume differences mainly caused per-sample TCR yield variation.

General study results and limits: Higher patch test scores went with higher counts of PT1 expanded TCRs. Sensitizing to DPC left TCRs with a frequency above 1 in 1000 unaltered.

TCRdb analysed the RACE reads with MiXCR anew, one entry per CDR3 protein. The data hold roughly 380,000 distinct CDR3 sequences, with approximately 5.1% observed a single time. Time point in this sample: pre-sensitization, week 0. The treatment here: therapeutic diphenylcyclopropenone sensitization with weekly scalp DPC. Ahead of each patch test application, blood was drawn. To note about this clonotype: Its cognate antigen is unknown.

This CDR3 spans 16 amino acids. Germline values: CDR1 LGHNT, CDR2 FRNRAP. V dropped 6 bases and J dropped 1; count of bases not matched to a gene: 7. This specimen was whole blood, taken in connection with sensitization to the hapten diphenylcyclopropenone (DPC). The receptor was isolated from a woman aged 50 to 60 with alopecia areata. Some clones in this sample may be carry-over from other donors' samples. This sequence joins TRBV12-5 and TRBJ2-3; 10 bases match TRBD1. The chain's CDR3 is CASGPWTGGGTDTQYF. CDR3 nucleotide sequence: TGTGCTAGTGGCCCGTGGACAGGGGGTGGCACAGATACGCAGTATTTT.